The 10 T cell receptor beta chains below all came from one sample that was sequenced in a study of T cell responses to AZD1222 COVID-19 vaccine. Sequenced by immunoSEQ multiplex PCR; TCRdb stores in-frame clones only, minus some. The repertoire consists of about 130,000 clones, with 80% to 90% occurring once and the leading ten covering around a tenth. The source material was peripheral blood, sampled 28 days after the second AZD1222 dose. The receptor source for this set is an adult who received the AZD1222 COVID-19 vaccine.

The V and J genes are TRBV2 and TRBJ1-5; D not resolved. The CDR3 is 14 residues long. Trimming shortened V by 4 bases and J by 6 bases, and 13 bases separated the two germline ends. CDR1 and CDR2 (germline): SNHLY, FYNNEI. The CDR3 spells CASSGMSQGQPQHF. The CDR3 DNA reads as TGTGCCAGCAGTGGTATGTCCCAAGGTCAGCCCCAGCATTTT.

The V and J genes are TRBV7-9 and TRBJ2-1, with TRBD2 identical over 8 bases. The germline V gene has CDR1 SEHNR and CDR2 FQNEAQ (reference sequence). The junction had 3 bases not matched to a gene; V was cut back by 3 bases and J by 8 bases. CDR3 length: 13 amino acids. CDR3 in DNA: TGTGCCAGCAGCTTCGGGGGGGCACATGAGCAGTTCTTC. Translated: CASSFGGAHEQFF. Using reference TRBV7-9 and TRBJ2-1 for the parts outside the CDR3, the full variable domain is DTGVSQNPRHKITKRGQNVTFRCDPISEHNRLYWYRQTLGQGPEFLTYFQNEAQLEKSRLLSDRFSAERPKGSFSTLEIQRTEQGDSAMYLCASSFGGAHEQFFGPGTRLTVL.

In DNA, the CDR3 is TGCGCCAGCAGCTTGGAGGGGACAGTTTACAATGAGCAGTTCTTC. It yields the protein CASSLEGTVYNEQFF. V usage is TRBV5-1 and J usage is TRBJ2-1; 7 nucleotides match TRBD1. Germline V gives CDR1 SGHRS, CDR2 YFSETQ. CDR3 length equals 15 residues. Trimming at V came to 0 bases and at J to 4 bases, leaving 4 bases not matched to a gene.

The chain has TRBV7-8 and TRBJ1-1; no clear D gene. The CDR3 extends over 15 amino acids. Germline V gene lookup returns CDR1 SGHVS and CDR2 FQNEAQ. Deletions cut 1 base from V and 3 bases from J, with 12 bases between. The CDR3 coding sequence is TGTGCCAGCAGCTTAGGCCTGGAGCGGGACACTGAAGCTTTCTTT. Protein: CASSLGLERDTEAFF.

The V call is TRBV19, the J call TRBJ1-1; unclear D gene. Germline V gives CDR1 LNHDA, CDR2 SQIVND (reference sequence). V was cut by 1 base and J by 1 base, with 7 bases left in between. This CDR3 has 14 amino acids. The CDR3: CASSIGTGNTEAFF. For the CDR3, the DNA is TGTGCCAGTAGTATAGGGACGGGGAACACTGAAGCTTTCTTT. The whole variable domain, remainder taken from reference TRBV19 and TRBJ1-1, is DGGITQSPKYLFRKEGQNVTLSCEQNLNHDAMYWYRQDPGQGLRLIYYSQIVNDFQKGDIAEGYSVSREKKESFPLTVTSAQKNPTAFYLCASSIGTGNTEAFFGQGTRLTVV.

This chain connects TRBV19 to TRBJ2-1; 9 nucleotides line up with TRBD2. V shed 7 bases, J shed 7 bases, and the junction held 8 bases outside the gene matches. CDR1 is LNHDA and CDR2 is SQIVND in the germline V gene (reference sequence). CDR3 length equals 14 residues. The CDR3 bases are TGTGCCAGTATTGGGGGACTAGCCAGGAATGAGCAGTTCTTC. The encoded protein is CASIGGLARNEQFF.

V is TRBV29-1 and J is TRBJ1-1, with D unresolved. The CDR3 runs 14 residues. Germline loops: CDR1 SQVTM, CDR2 ANQGSEA. V lost 4 bases and J lost 3, with 15 bases in between. The CDR3 coding sequence is TGCAGCGTTGGGGCCCTTTTACGGGACACTGAAGCTTTCTTT. Protein product: CSVGALLRDTEAFF.

V is TRBV4-1 and J is TRBJ2-2; D is uncertain. The CDR3 runs 14 residues. Germline V gene data show CDR1 as MGHRA and CDR2 as YSYEKL. V gave up 4 bases and J gave up 5 bases, with 11 bases separating them. CDR3 in DNA: TGCGCCAGCAGCCCCTCCGCCTATACCGGGGAGCTGTTTTTT. It yields the protein CASSPSAYTGELFF.

V usage is TRBV18 and J usage is TRBJ1-1, with a possible D match to TRBD1 (5 bases). Germline loops: CDR1 KGHSH, CDR2 LQKENI. Trimming cost V 3 bases and J 10 bases, with 15 bases left between them. The CDR3 has 13 amino acids. DNA for the CDR3: TGTGCCAGCTCACCGACAGAAGACCTGAGAGCTTTCTTT. Amino acid sequence: CASSPTEDLRAFF.

The CDR3 loop is CASSSGLGIDIQYF. The CDR3 DNA reads TGTGCCAGCAGCTCCGGCCTGGGGATCGACATTCAGTACTTC. The V and J genes are TRBV9 and TRBJ2-4; D remains unclear. CDR1 is SGDLS and CDR2 is YYNGEE in the germline V gene. This CDR3 is built from 14 residues. V shed 4 bases and J shed 8 bases, with 16 bases lying between them.